The 6 T cell receptor beta chains reported below all come from one sample, sequenced in a study of T cell changes during pregnancy in multiple sclerosis (dated by TCRdb to between 2018 and 2021). The library was built by means of the immunoSEQ multiplex PCR assay. Imported from immuneACCESS, the table was reduced by TCRdb to in-frame sequences with V and J called. These copies leave out some clones; in studies compared against another copy, an unresolved V gene accounts for under half, and the cause of the remainder is not known. This sample is represented by around 31,000 clones; 93% of them were singletons. In total, the top ten clones hold around 0.45% of the sample. Sequenced material: CD4+ T cells from peripheral blood mononuclear cells, taken in the second trimester of pregnancy. These receptors were collected from a female donor with multiple sclerosis, enrolled in a pregnancy study.

The rearrangement links TRBV6-5 to TRBJ1-1, with D unclear. CDR1 and CDR2 (germline): MNHEY, SVGAGI. Trimming left V 0 bases short and J 2 bases short, with 7 bases between. This CDR3 has 14 residues. CDR3: CASSYSALNTEAFF. For the CDR3, the DNA is TGTGCCAGCAGTTACTCGGCCCTTAACACTGAAGCTTTCTTT.

The rearrangement uses TRBV2 and TRBJ1-4, with 12 nucleotides matching TRBD1. CDR3 size: 18 residues. The V gene's germline CDR1 is SNHLY and CDR2 FYNNEI. The V gene end was trimmed by 5 bases and the J gene end by 2 bases; junction bases not matched to a gene: 9. In DNA form, the CDR3 reads TGTGCCAGCAGTTCAGGGACAGGGGGCTACGGGACTAATGAAAAACTGTTTTTT. Protein: CASSSGTGGYGTNEKLFF.

This sequence joins TRBV29-1 and TRBJ2-7; TRBD1 matches 7 bases. Looked up from germline, CDR1 is SQVTM and CDR2 is ANQGSEA. The V and J ends lost 6 bases and 6 bases, in that order; junction bases with no gene match: 5. CDR3 length equals 11 residues. DNA for the CDR3: TGCAGCGTCGGCGAGGGGGCCGAGCAGTACTTC. Translating it yields CSVGEGAEQYF.

The chain recombines TRBV30 with TRBJ1-2; TRBD1 might be the D (6 bases). This CDR3 comprises 15 residues. Germline V gene data show CDR1 as GTSNPN and CDR2 as SVGIG (reference sequence). Trimming removed 1 base from V and 2 bases from J, with 14 bases in between. In DNA, the CDR3 is TGTGCCTGGAGTGCCCGACAGGCCGGAAACTATGGCTACACCTTC. Residues: CAWSARQAGNYGYTF.

The rearrangement links TRBV6-1 to TRBJ1-1, with unresolved D. Germline-derived CDR1 and CDR2 are MNHNS and SASEGT. This CDR3 region has 14 residues. The V end was cut by 6 bases, the J end by 4 bases, with 15 bases between. In DNA form, the CDR3 reads TGTGCCAGCAGCCAACAGTTTCCTTCCACTGAAGCTTTCTTT. Protein product: CASSQQFPSTEAFF.

This clone was detected only once. This chain links TRBV5-4 with TRBJ1-2; TRBD1 is a possible D gene (5 bases). Trimming cost V 0 bases and J 7 bases, with 10 bases left between them. Germline V gene data show CDR1 as SGHNT and CDR2 as YYREEE (reference sequence). This CDR3 is 13 amino acids long. CDR3 loop: CASSLEGARGYTF. Here the CDR3 DNA reads TGTGCCAGCAGCTTGGAAGGGGCGCGTGGCTACACCTTC.